This T cell receptor (beta chain) derives from a study of shared clonotypes between healthy human individuals. Deep-level settings were used for running the assay. TCRdb's table, derived via immunoSEQ multiplex PCR, lists solely in-frame clones and lacks some. The table lists some 530,000 clones, around 80% of them singletons. General observations from the study: What limited the represented genetic and exposure-history diversity was the small number of donors.

Of note for this clone: Antigen unknown.

V shed 5 bases and J shed 5 bases, with 10 bases lying between them. The CDR3 loop spans 13 amino acids. The germline V gene has CDR1 LNHDA and CDR2 SQIVND (reference sequence). The source is a woman in her thirties or forties in good health. Some clones in this sample may be carry-over from other donors' samples. This sequence joins TRBV19 and TRBJ2-1; D might be TRBD2 (6 bases). Sequencing was performed on PBMCs. DNA for the CDR3: TGTGCCAGTAGTGTCGGGAGAGACAATGAGCAGTTCTTC. Translating it yields CASSVGRDNEQFF.